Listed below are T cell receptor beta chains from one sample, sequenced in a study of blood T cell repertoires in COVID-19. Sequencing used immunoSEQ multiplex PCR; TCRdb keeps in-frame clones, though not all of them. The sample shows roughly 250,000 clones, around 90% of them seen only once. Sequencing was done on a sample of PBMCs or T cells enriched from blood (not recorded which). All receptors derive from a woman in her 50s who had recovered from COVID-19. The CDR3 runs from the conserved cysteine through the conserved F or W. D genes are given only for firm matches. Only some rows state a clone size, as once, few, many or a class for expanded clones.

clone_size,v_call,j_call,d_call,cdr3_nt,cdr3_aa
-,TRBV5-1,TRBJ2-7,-,TGCGCCAGCAGCTTGGACGGGGGGCCGACCTACGAGCAGTACTTC,CASSLDGGPTYEQYF
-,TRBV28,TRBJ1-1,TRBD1,TGTGCCAGCAGCGGGACAGGGGTGAACACTGAAGCTTTCTTT,CASSGTGVNTEAFF
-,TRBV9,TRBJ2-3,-,TGTGCCAGCAGCGTTGGCGGGCATCACAGCACAGATACGCAGTATTTT,CASSVGGHHSTDTQYF
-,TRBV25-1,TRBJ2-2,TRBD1,TGTGCCAGCAGTGAAAACAGGGGCACCGGGGAGCTGTTTTTT,CASSENRGTGELFF
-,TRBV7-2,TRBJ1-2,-,TGTGCCAGCAGCTTATATGGGAGTAGCTATGGCTACACCTTC,CASSLYGSSYGYTF
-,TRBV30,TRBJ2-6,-,TGTGCCTGGAGTGTATTGGAGGGGTCGAGCTCTGGGGCCAACGTCCTGACTTTC,CAWSVLEGSSSGANVLTF
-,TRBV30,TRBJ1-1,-,TGTGCCTGGAGTCCCCGAGAAACTGAAGCTTTCTTT,CAWSPRETEAFF
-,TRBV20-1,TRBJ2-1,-,TGCAGTGCTAGTCGGGGGTCCTACAATGAGCAGTTCTTC,CSASRGSYNEQFF
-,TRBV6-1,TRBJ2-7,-,TGTGCCAGCAGTGAAGCGTTTCCCGAGTTC,CASSEAFPEF
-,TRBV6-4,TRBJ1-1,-,TGTGCCAGCACTCAAGACAGTTCCCTTAACACTGAAGCTTTCTTT,CASTQDSSLNTEAFF
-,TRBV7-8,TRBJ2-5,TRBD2,TGTGCCAGCAGCTCAATCACTAGCGGGAGACACCAGTACTTC,CASSSITSGRHQYF
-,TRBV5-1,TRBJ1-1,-,TGCGCCAGCTCGGACAGAAAAATCGACACTGAAGCTTTCTTT,CASSDRKIDTEAFF
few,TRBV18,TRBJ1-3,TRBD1,TGTGCCAGCTCACCGGGTACAGGGGAGTCCGGAAACACCATATATTTT,CASSPGTGESGNTIYF
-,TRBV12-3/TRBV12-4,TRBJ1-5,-,TGTGCCAGCAGCGCAATTCGGAGTCAGCCCCAGCATTTT,CASSAIRSQPQHF
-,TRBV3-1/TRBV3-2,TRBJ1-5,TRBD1,TGTGCCAGCAGCCAGACAGGGGATCAGCCCCAGCATTTT,CASSQTGDQPQHF
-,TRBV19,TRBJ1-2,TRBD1,TGTGCCAGTAGTATTGGTGCCTCGACAGGGGGGCTAGGCTACACCTTC,CASSIGASTGGLGYTF
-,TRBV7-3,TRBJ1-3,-,TGTGCCAGCAGCTCACAGGGTCTTTCTGGAAACACCATATATTTT,CASSSQGLSGNTIYF
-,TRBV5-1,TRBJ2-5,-,TGCGCCAGCAGCGCGAGGGCGGAAGAGACCCAGTACTTC,CASSARAEETQYF
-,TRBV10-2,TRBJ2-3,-,TGCGCCAGCAGTGAGTCCCAGGGCACAGATACGCAGTATTTT,CASSESQGTDTQYF
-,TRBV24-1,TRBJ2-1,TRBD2,TGTGCCACCAGTGCGCGAACTAGCGGGACTAATGAGCAGTTCTTC,CATSARTSGTNEQFF
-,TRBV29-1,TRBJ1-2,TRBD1,TGCAGCGTTGAAGCGCGTCAAGGGACAGTCAACTATGGCTACACCTTC,CSVEARQGTVNYGYTF
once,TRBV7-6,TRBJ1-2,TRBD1,TGTGCCAGCAGCCAACCCGGTTTAGGACAGGGGTTCTCTGGCTACACCTTC,CASSQPGLGQGFSGYTF
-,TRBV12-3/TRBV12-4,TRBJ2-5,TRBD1,TGTGCCAGCAGTTACGGGACAGGGGAGACCCAGTACTTC,CASSYGTGETQYF
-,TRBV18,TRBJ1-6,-,TGTGCCAGCTCACCGGCCGCAGGGGCTGATGGTTCACCCCTCCACTTT,CASSPAAGADGSPLHF
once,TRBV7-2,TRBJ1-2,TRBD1,TGTGCCAGCAGCACATGGGACAGGGTGCGGGGCTACACCTTC,CASSTWDRVRGYTF
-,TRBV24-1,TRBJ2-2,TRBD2,TGTGCCACCGGACTAGCGGGAGCGGGCGACACCGGGGAGCTGTTTTTT,CATGLAGAGDTGELFF
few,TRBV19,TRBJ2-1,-,TGTGCCAGTAGTATAATACGGCAGGACAGTAGGAACAATGAGCAGTTCTTC,CASSIIRQDSRNNEQFF
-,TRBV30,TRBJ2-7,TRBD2,TGTGCCTGGAGTATAGCGGGAGGAGCCTACGAGCAGTACTTC,CAWSIAGGAYEQYF
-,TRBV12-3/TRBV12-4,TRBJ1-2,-,TGTGCCAGCAGTGGCAGGTCCCACTATGGCTACACCTTC,CASSGRSHYGYTF
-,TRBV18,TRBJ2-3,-,TGTGCCAGCTCACCCCAGGGGAGTACAGATACGCAGTATTTT,CASSPQGSTDTQYF
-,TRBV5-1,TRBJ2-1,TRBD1,TGCGCCAGCAGCTTGACAGGGGGGTACAATGAGCAGTTCTTC,CASSLTGGYNEQFF
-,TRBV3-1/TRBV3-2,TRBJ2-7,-,TGTGCCAGCAGCCAAGGGCAGGGCGAGCAGTACTTC,CASSQGQGEQYF
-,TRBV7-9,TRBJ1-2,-,TGTGCCAGCAGCCCCCTCAGCGGCAGGGGTCCCTATGGCTACACCTTC,CASSPLSGRGPYGYTF
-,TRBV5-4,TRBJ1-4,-,TGTGCCAGCAGCTTGGCTCGGGGTGGAGATGAAAAACTGTTTTTT,CASSLARGGDEKLFF
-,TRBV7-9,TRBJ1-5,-,TGTGCCAGCAGCTTAGCTACAGGGCTCAATCAGCCCCAGCATTTT,CASSLATGLNQPQHF
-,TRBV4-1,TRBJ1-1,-,TGCGCCAGCAGCCAAGGTGTCGCCCGCGCGACTGAAGCTTTCTTT,CASSQGVARATEAFF
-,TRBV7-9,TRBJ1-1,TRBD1,TGTGCCAGCAGCTTAGTCCAGGGGGCTGAAGCTTTCTTT,CASSLVQGAEAFF
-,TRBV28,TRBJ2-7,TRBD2,TGTGCCAGCAGTTTCTGGCGGGAGGGGATCTACGAGCAGTACTTC,CASSFWREGIYEQYF
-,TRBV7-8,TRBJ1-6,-,TGTGCCAGCAGCCCGGGGGGGGGAAATTCACCCCTCCACTTT,CASSPGGGNSPLHF
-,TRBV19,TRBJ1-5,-,TGTGCCAGTAGTACAGGGTACGAGCCCCAGCATTTT,CASSTGYEPQHF
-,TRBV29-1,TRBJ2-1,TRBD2,TGCAGCGTTGAAAGTCAAGCGGGAGGGCCAGTCTTC,CSVESQAGGPVF
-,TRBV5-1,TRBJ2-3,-,TGCGCCAGCAGCTTGTTCGCGACAGATACGCAGTATTTT,CASSLFATDTQYF
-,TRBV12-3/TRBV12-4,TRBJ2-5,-,TGTGCCAGCAGTCCCCGGGGGACCCAGTACTTC,CASSPRGTQYF
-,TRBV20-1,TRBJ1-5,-,TGCAGTGCTATTGAAGGGATTGGGAGTTACAATCAGCCCCAGCATTTT,CSAIEGIGSYNQPQHF
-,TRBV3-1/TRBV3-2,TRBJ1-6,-,TGTGCCAGCAGCCAAGTTTTGGGTCAGGGGATGAGTTCACCCCTCCACTTT,CASSQVLGQGMSSPLHF
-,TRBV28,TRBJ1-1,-,TGTGCCAGCAGTTCGGGAACTGAAGCTTTCTTT,CASSSGTEAFF
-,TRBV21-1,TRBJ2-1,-,TGTGCCAGCAGCTTCCGAAGCGGGAGGGCCTCCTACAATGAGCAGTTCTTC,CASSFRSGRASYNEQFF
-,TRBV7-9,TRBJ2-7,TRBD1,TGTGCCAGCAGCTCATCAGGGGGCGTGTACGAGCAGTACTTC,CASSSSGGVYEQYF
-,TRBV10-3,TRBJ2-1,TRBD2,TGTGCCATCAGTGGGTCGGCGGGAGGGTTGAATGAGCAGTTCTTC,CAISGSAGGLNEQFF
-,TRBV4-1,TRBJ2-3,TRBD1,TGCGCCAGCAGCCTTCGACAGGGTTCAGATACGCAGTATTTT,CASSLRQGSDTQYF
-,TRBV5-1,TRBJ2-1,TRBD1,TGCGCCAGCAGCTTGGCCGGGACAGGGGGCCACAATGAGCAGTTCTTC,CASSLAGTGGHNEQFF
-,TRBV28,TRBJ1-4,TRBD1,TGTGCCAGCAGTGGATGGGGGACAGGGTACGAAAAACTGTTTTTT,CASSGWGTGYEKLFF
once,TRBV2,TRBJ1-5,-,TGTGCCAGCATAAGACAGAAGAATCAGCCCCAGCATTTT,CASIRQKNQPQHF
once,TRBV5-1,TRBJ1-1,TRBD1,TGCGCCAGCAGCTGGGGACAGGGGGACACTGAAGCTTTCTTT,CASSWGQGDTEAFF
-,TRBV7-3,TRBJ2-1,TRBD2,TGTGCCAGCAGCTCGGGGACTAGCGCCATCAATGAGCAGTTCTTC,CASSSGTSAINEQFF